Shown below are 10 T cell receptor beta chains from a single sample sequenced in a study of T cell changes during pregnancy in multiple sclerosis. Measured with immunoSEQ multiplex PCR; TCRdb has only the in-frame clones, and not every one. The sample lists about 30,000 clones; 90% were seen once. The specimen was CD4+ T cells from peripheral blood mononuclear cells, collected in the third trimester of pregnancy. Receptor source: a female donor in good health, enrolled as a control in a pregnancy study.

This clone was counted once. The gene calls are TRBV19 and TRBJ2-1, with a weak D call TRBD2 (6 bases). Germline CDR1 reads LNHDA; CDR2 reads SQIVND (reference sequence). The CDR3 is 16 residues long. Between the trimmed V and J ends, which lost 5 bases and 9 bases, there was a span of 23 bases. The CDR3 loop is CASSPAGTGVRGEQFF. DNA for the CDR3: TGTGCCAGTAGTCCGGCTGGGACTGGGGTTAGGGGTGAGCAGTTCTTC.

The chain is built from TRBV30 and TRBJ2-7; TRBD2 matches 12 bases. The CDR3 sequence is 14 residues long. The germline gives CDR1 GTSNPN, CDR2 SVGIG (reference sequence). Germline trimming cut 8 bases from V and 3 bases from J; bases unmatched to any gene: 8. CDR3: CALKTSGRLYEQYF. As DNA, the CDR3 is TGTGCCCTTAAGACTAGCGGGAGACTCTACGAGCAGTACTTC. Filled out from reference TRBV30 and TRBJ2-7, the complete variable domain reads SQTIHQWPATLVQPVGSPLSLECTVEGTSNPNLYWYRQAAGRGLQLLFYSVGIGQISSEVPQNLSASRPQDRQFILSSKKLLLSDSGFYLCALKTSGRLYEQYFGPGTRLTVT.

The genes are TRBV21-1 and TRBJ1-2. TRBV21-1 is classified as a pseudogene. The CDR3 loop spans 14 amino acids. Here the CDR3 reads CASSKVLRVDGYTF. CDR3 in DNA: TGTGCCAGCAGCAAAGTTTTGCGGGTGGATGGCTACACCTTC.

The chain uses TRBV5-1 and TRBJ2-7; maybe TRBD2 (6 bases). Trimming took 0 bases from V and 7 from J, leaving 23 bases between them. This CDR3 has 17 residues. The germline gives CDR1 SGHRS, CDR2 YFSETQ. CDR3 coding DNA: TGCGCCAGCAGCTTGGAGGTGGGAGGCCCCTCCCCGTGGGAGCAGTACTTC. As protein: CASSLEVGGPSPWEQYF.

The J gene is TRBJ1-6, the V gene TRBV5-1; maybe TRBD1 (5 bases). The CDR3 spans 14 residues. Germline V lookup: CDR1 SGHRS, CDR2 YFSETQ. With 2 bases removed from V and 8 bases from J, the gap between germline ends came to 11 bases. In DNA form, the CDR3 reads TGCGCCAGCAGCTTTTGGGGGGACGATTCACCCCTCCACTTT. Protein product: CASSFWGDDSPLHF.

The CDR3 reads CASTPGHSSYEQYF. For the CDR3, the DNA is TGTGCCAGCACCCCGGGACATTCCTCCTACGAGCAGTACTTC. The V gene is TRBV7-6, the J gene TRBJ2-7, with TRBD1 as a possible D gene (6 bases). Germline CDR1 SGHVS, CDR2 FNYEAQ. There are 14 residues in the CDR3. V dropped 7 bases and J dropped 0 bases, with 13 bases sitting between them.

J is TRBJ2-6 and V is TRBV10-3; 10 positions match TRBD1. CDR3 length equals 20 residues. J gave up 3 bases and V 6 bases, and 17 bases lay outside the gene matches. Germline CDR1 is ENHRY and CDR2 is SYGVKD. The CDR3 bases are TGTGCCATCAGATCCCCATTCCGGGACAGGGGACTCTTTGGGGCCAACGTCCTGACTTTC. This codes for CAIRSPFRDRGLFGANVLTF.

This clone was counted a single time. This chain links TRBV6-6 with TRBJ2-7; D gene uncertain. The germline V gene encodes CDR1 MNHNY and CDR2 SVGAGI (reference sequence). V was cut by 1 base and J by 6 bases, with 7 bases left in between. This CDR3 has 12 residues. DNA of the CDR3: TGTGCCAGCAGTTACTTAACGGGCGAGCAGTACTTC. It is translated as CASSYLTGEQYF.

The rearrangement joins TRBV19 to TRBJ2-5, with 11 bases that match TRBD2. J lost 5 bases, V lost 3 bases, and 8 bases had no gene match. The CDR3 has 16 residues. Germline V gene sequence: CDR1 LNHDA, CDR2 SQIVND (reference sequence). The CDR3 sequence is CASSIIVAGGLETQYF. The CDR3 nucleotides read TGTGCCAGTAGTATTATCGTAGCGGGGGGGCTTGAGACCCAGTACTTC.

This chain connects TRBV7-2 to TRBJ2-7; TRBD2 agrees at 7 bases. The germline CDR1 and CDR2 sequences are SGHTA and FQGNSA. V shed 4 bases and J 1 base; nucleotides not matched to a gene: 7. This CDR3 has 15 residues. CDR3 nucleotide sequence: TGTGCCAGCAGCTCAGGACTAGTTTTGTCCTACGAGCAGTACTTC. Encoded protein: CASSSGLVLSYEQYF.